Following are 9 T cell receptor beta chains from one sample sequenced in a study of Tregs in tolerant kidney transplant recipients. Clones were read by immunoSEQ multiplex PCR, and TCRdb kept only the in-frame ones, dropping some. This sample's table reports 25,000 to 35,000 clones. Recipients received nonmyeloablative bone marrow transplants from related graft donors, with transient mixed chimerism. The source was CD4+ T cells from blood (PBMCs), collected 24 months after the transplant. The receptors stem from a human patient who received a combined kidney and bone marrow transplant. Some T cells may be graft donor cells.

A remark on this clone: From the germline J gene comes the end of the CDR3, since the read stops 3 residues before it. The rearrangement uses TRBV6-1 and TRBJ2-3, with D possibly matching TRBD2 (5 bases). Trimming stripped 1 base from V and 3 bases from J, with 11 bases between. Germline CDR1 and CDR2: MNHNS and SASEGT. There are 15 residues in the CDR3. This CDR3 reads CASSEGWTRTDTQYF. The CDR3 DNA, read in part, is TGTGCCAGCAGTGAAGGGTGGACTCGAACAGATACG.

Details on this clone: At one end the junction does not follow the germline gene, possibly because of a read error. The sequenced fragment ends 3 residues before the CDR3 boundary, so the rest is inferred from the germline J gene. V and J are TRBV4-2 and TRBJ2-4; TRBD1 aligns across 11 bases. The V gene's germline CDR1 is LGHNA and CDR2 YNFKEQ. The CDR3 sequence is 17 residues long. The CDR3 sequence is CASSQDGTGGAKNIQYF. CDR3 DNA, as far as it was read: TGCGCCAGCAGCCAAGATGGGACAGGGGGGGCCAAAAACATT.

A note on this clone: The read stops 3 residues short of the end of the CDR3; the missing end is completed from the germline J gene. The chain carries TRBV6-2 or TRBV6-3 and TRBJ2-4, with 7 nucleotides matching TRBD1. In germline, CDR1 is MNHEY, CDR2 SVGEGT. The CDR3 spans 15 residues. V gave up 8 bases and J gave up 4 bases; unmatched junction bases: 11. The sequenced CDR3 bases are TGTGCCAGCGCGACGGGACAGACGAAAAAAAACATT. This translates into CASATGQTKKNI. The entire CDR3 sequence reads CASATGQTKKNIQYF.

To note about this clone: The CDR3 is cut off 3 residues early in the read; its end comes from the germline J gene. V and J are TRBV7-2 and TRBJ2-3; D may be TRBD2 (6 bases). This CDR3 is 13 amino acids long. V gave up 5 bases and J gave up 4 bases, with 10 bases separating them. Germline-derived CDR1 and CDR2 are SGHTA and FQGNSA. The sequenced part of the CDR3 DNA is TGTGCCAGCAGCAACAGACTAGCAGATACG. Amino acids: CASSNRLADT. The whole CDR3 protein is CASSNRLADTQYF.

Turning to this clone: The read is 3 residues too short to cover the CDR3 end, so that end is filled in from the germline J gene. This rearrangement joins TRBV7-9 to TRBJ2-1, with 11 bases identical to TRBD1. V gave up 5 bases and J gave up 8 bases; unmatched junction bases: 8. The germline V gene has CDR1 SEHNR and CDR2 FQNEAQ (reference sequence). This CDR3 spans 15 amino acids. CDR3: CASSLRTGGRDEQFF. The CDR3 DNA, read in part, is TGTGCCAGCAGCCTCAGGACAGGGGGCCGTGATGAG.

In regard to this clone: The read is 3 residues too short to cover the CDR3 end, so that end is filled in from the germline J gene. This sequence joins TRBV20-1 and TRBJ1-3; possible D gene TRBD1, 5 bases. The CDR3 has 14 residues. V lost 3 bases to trimming and J lost 0 bases, with 9 bases between them. CDR1 is DFQATT and CDR2 is SNEGSKA in the germline V gene (reference sequence). The sequenced CDR3 bases are TGCAGTGCTAGGGACATCAACTCTGGAAACACC. Its protein is CSARDINSGNT. The whole CDR3 protein is CSARDINSGNTIYF.

In the case of this clone: The read is 3 residues too short to cover the CDR3 end, so that end is filled in from the germline J gene. The chain recombines TRBV2 with TRBJ1-6; 8 nucleotides line up with TRBD1. The CDR3 spans 15 residues. Per the germline V gene, CDR1 is SNHLY and CDR2 is FYNNEI. J gave up 10 bases and V 5 bases, and 10 bases lay outside the gene matches. CDR3 amino acids: CASSTGGASWSPLHF. The sequenced part of the CDR3 DNA is TGTGCCAGCAGTACAGGGGGGGCCAGTTGGTCACCC.

CDR3 bases read: TGCAGTGCAACCGGGACAGAAAGACGACTA. As protein: CSATGTERRL. The CDR3, in full, reads CSATGTERRLIYF. V gene TRBV20-1 combines with J gene TRBJ1-3, with 7 bases aligning to TRBD1. The missing CDR3 end, 3 residues past where the read stops, is filled in from the germline J gene. The V gene's germline CDR1 is DFQATT and CDR2 SNEGSKA (reference sequence). The CDR3 has 13 residues.

CDR3: CASSFLGGNEQFF. CDR3 DNA, as far as it was read: TGTGCCAGCAGCTTTTTGGGGGGGAATGAG. The V and J genes are TRBV5-6 and TRBJ2-1, with 7 bases lining up with TRBD2. The read finishes 3 residues shy of the CDR3 end, and the germline J gene is used to complete it. Germline V gives CDR1 SGHDT, CDR2 YYEEEE. The V and J ends lost 2 bases and 7 bases, in that order; junction bases with no gene match: 3. The CDR3 sequence is 13 residues long.